Following are 30 T cell receptor beta chains from one sample sequenced in a study of shared clonotypes between healthy human individuals (TCRdb year 2020). Library construction relied on the immunoSEQ multiplex PCR assay. TCRdb holds this immuneACCESS table with in-frame rearrangements only. Some clones are missing; in checked studies, unresolved V genes explain under half, and the rest has no known cause. Within this sample are 700,000 or so clones, with approximately 79% of them counted one time only. The ten largest make up approximately 1.8% of the sample. Sequencing used memory CD4+ T cells sorted from blood. The sample's cell subset or site, from its label and the paper: CD45RA-negative fraction. These TCRs come from a woman in her thirties in good health.

The chain has TRBV12-5 and TRBJ2-2, with 8 bases identical to TRBD2. The CDR3 is 16 residues long. The V gene's germline CDR1 is LGHNT and CDR2 FRNRAP. Germline trimming cut 0 bases from V and 1 base from J; bases unmatched to any gene: 1. The CDR3 DNA sequence: TGTGCTAGTGGTTTGGTACTAGCGGAGAACACCGGGGAGCTGTTTTTT. As protein: CASGLVLAENTGELFF.

The rearrangement joins TRBV6-1 to TRBJ2-5; no clear D. From germline, CDR1 is MNHNS and CDR2 SASEGT. The CDR3 runs 13 residues. Trimming pared 5 bases from V and 2 bases from J, leaving 9 bases between. The CDR3 here is CASSRERQETQYF. In nucleotides, the CDR3 is TGTGCCAGCAGTCGTGAACGGCAAGAGACCCAGTACTTC.

In this sample, this clone turned up many times. V and J are TRBV6-1 and TRBJ2-2; tentative D call: TRBD1 (5 bases). The V gene's germline CDR1 is MNHNS and CDR2 SASEGT. The CDR3 contains 15 residues. V was pared by 4 bases and J by 7 bases, with 16 bases between. The CDR3 protein is CASSVERGVGGELFF. The CDR3 DNA reads as TGTGCCAGCAGTGTGGAAAGGGGTGTAGGCGGGGAGCTGTTTTTT.

The chain couples TRBV6-1 to TRBJ2-2; 7 nucleotides align to TRBD2. Trimming removed 8 bases from V and 0 bases from J; junction bases left unmatched: 3. CDR1 and CDR2 (germline): MNHNS, SASEGT. The CDR3 extends over 14 amino acids. The CDR3 loop reads CASRLAPNTGELFF. In DNA form, the CDR3 reads TGTGCCAGCCGACTAGCCCCGAACACCGGGGAGCTGTTTTTT.

The chain has TRBV29-1 and TRBJ2-5, with D tentatively TRBD1 or TRBD2 (5 bases each). Germline V gene data show CDR1 as SQVTM and CDR2 as ANQGSEA. CDR3 length equals 12 residues. Trimming pared 5 bases from V and 1 base from J, leaving 8 bases between. The CDR3 DNA reads as TGCAGCGTTTGGGACGGCCAAGAGACCCAGTACTTC. Translated: CSVWDGQETQYF.

This clone appeared a few times. The rearrangement joins TRBV6-4 to TRBJ2-2; D remains unclear. Trimming shortened V by 5 bases and J by 1 base, and 11 bases separated the two germline ends. CDR3 length equals 15 residues. Germline loops: CDR1 MRHNA, CDR2 SNTAGT. Written as DNA, the CDR3 is TGTGCCAGCAGTCTGCGTATACTGAACACCGGGGAGCTGTTTTTT. Protein product: CASSLRILNTGELFF.

The rearrangement uses TRBV27 and TRBJ1-5; 7 bases align to TRBD1. Germline CDR1 reads MNHEY; CDR2 reads SMNVEV (reference sequence). The CDR3 is 14 residues long. V was clipped by 6 bases and J by 3 bases; unmatched bases: 5. The CDR3 spells CASRTGTDNQPQHF. The CDR3 bases are TGTGCCAGCAGGACCGGGACAGACAATCAGCCCCAGCATTTT.

The table lists this clone with many counts. Additional DNA sequences in this sample encode the identical CDR3. The chain carries TRBV7-2 and TRBJ2-7; D perhaps matches TRBD1 (5 bases). Trimming cost V 3 bases and J 3 bases, with 9 bases left between them. CDR3 length: 13 residues. Germline CDR1 SGHTA, CDR2 FQGNSA. The CDR3 region has the DNA TGTGCCAGCAGCTTGGCAGGGAACTACGAGCAGTACTTC. Residues: CASSLAGNYEQYF. The whole variable domain, filled in from reference TRBV7-2 and TRBJ2-7, reads GAGVSQSPSNKVTEKGKDVELRCDPISGHTALYWYRQSLGQGLEFLIYFQGNSAPDKSGLPSDRFSAERTGGSVSTLTIQRTQQEDSAVYLCASSLAGNYEQYFGPGTRLTVT.

The chain carries TRBV4-1 and TRBJ2-5; 10 positions match TRBD2. J gave up 5 bases and V 0 bases, and 6 bases lay outside the gene matches. The CDR3 totals 16 residues. CDR1 is MGHRA, CDR2 YSYEKL, per germline. In DNA, the CDR3 is TGCGCCAGCAGCCAAGATTCGAGCGGGAGGGGGGAGACCCAGTACTTC. This encodes CASSQDSSGRGETQYF.

This clone was seen a few times. At the DNA level, this CDR3 is encoded by other sequences in the same sample as well. The chain uses TRBV30 and TRBJ2-7; weak D call: TRBD2 (6 bases). Deletions cut 0 bases from V and 1 base from J, with 13 bases between. Germline CDR1 and CDR2: GTSNPN and SVGIG (reference sequence). CDR3 length: 15 amino acids. Here the CDR3 reads CAWSVLEGLSYEQYF. CDR3 in DNA: TGTGCCTGGAGTGTACTGGAGGGACTGTCCTACGAGCAGTACTTC.

The chain joins TRBV27 to TRBJ2-2; 7 bases are a match to TRBD2. V was pared by 10 bases and J by 3 bases, with 14 bases of the junction left unmatched. This CDR3 has 16 amino acids. Per germline, CDR1 MNHEY and CDR2 SMNVEV (reference sequence). This CDR3 reads CATKPGLSVHTGELFF. DNA for the CDR3: TGTGCCACCAAGCCGGGACTAAGTGTCCACACCGGGGAGCTGTTTTTT.

The rearrangement links TRBV7-9 to TRBJ2-3; 10 bases are shared with TRBD2. The CDR3 has 17 residues. CDR1 and CDR2 (germline): SEHNR, FQNEAQ (reference sequence). V was pared by 5 bases and J by 1 base, with 9 bases of the junction left unmatched. The CDR3 reads CASSPASGSLGTDTQYF. In DNA, the CDR3 is TGTGCCAGCAGCCCCGCTAGCGGGAGTCTGGGCACAGATACGCAGTATTTT.

J is TRBJ1-3 and V is TRBV6-4; D is possibly TRBD1 (6 bases). Germline V lookup: CDR1 MRHNA, CDR2 SNTAGT. V dropped 10 bases and J dropped 0 bases, with 16 bases sitting between them. This CDR3 is 15 amino acids long. This chain's CDR3 is CAKKTTGISGNTIYF. Here the CDR3 DNA reads TGTGCCAAGAAGACGACAGGAATCTCTGGAAACACCATATATTTT.

The chain joins TRBV6-1 to TRBJ2-7, with D uncertain. Trimming stripped 8 bases from V and 1 base from J, with 9 bases between. Germline CDR1 and CDR2: MNHNS and SASEGT. The CDR3 has 12 amino acids. Written as DNA, the CDR3 is TGTGCCAGCGCCGTTGTTTCCTACGAGCAGTACTTC. Protein: CASAVVSYEQYF.

The chain combines TRBV7-9 with TRBJ2-2; D not certain. Germline CDR1 reads SEHNR; CDR2 reads FQNEAQ (reference sequence). This CDR3 contains 14 residues. The V end was cut by 5 bases, the J end by 4 bases, with 11 bases between. CDR3: CASSPRLSTGELFF. CDR3 coding DNA: TGTGCCAGCAGCCCAAGGCTCTCCACCGGGGAGCTGTTTTTT.

The V and J genes are TRBV5-1 and TRBJ1-1; a weak D match, TRBD1 (5 bases). Germline values: CDR1 SGHRS, CDR2 YFSETQ. This CDR3 has 15 residues. V was cut by 4 bases and J by 1 base, with 14 bases left in between. CDR3 bases: TGCGCCAGCAGCCCCACAGCAGGGTCGAACACTGAAGCTTTCTTT. Protein sequence: CASSPTAGSNTEAFF. Using reference TRBV5-1 and TRBJ1-1 for the parts outside the CDR3, the full variable domain is KAGVTQTPRYLIKTRGQQVTLSCSPISGHRSVSWYQQTPGQGLQFLFEYFSETQRNKGNFPGRFSGRQFSNSRSEMNVSTLELGDSALYLCASSPTAGSNTEAFFGQGTRLTVV.

The chain employs TRBV30 and TRBJ2-1, with 8 bases lining up with TRBD2. The CDR3 is 14 residues long. V lost 6 bases to trimming and J lost 2 bases; unmatched junction nucleotides: 6. CDR1 and CDR2 (germline): GTSNPN, SVGIG (reference sequence). In DNA form, the CDR3 reads TGTGCCTGCCTACGGGAGGGAGCCTACAATGAGCAGTTCTTC. Protein product: CACLREGAYNEQFF.

The chain couples TRBV10-2 to TRBJ2-3; 8 nucleotides line up with TRBD1. The length of the CDR3 is 14 residues. V lost 3 bases and J lost 5; bases outside the gene matches: 4. The germline gives CDR1 WSHSY, CDR2 SAAADI. The CDR3 DNA is TGCGCCAGCAGTGACCGAGACAGGGGAGATACGCAGTATTTT. This translates into CASSDRDRGDTQYF.

This chain joins TRBV5-1 and TRBJ2-5; D unresolved. This CDR3 region has 16 residues. CDR1 and CDR2 from the germline V gene are SGHRS and YFSETQ. Trimming pared 0 bases from V and 3 bases from J, leaving 15 bases between. Here the CDR3 reads CASSLGTSAWKETQYF. The CDR3 DNA follows: TGCGCCAGCAGCTTGGGTACAAGTGCTTGGAAAGAGACCCAGTACTTC.

The chain links TRBV2 to TRBJ2-3; 7 bases agree with TRBD2. V gave up 3 bases and J gave up 6 bases; unmatched junction bases: 3. There are 13 residues in the CDR3. The V gene's germline CDR1 is SNHLY and CDR2 FYNNEI. The CDR3 here is CASSDGLEDTQYF. The CDR3 nucleotides are TGTGCCAGCAGTGACGGACTAGAGGATACGCAGTATTTT. The full variable domain, with the rest looked up from reference TRBV2 and TRBJ2-3, is EPEVTQTPSHQVTQMGQEVILRCVPISNHLYFYWYRQILGQKVEFLVSFYNNEISEKSEIFDDQFSVERPDGSNFTLKIRSTKLEDSAMYFCASSDGLEDTQYFGPGTRLTVL.

The chain recombines TRBV7-9 with TRBJ2-7; 7 bases line up with TRBD2. This CDR3 comprises 13 residues. Germline lookup yields CDR1 SEHNR and CDR2 FQNEAQ (reference sequence). Germline trimming cut 4 bases from V and 3 bases from J; bases unmatched to any gene: 3. CDR3 protein: CASSWGGFYEQYF. CDR3 DNA sequence: TGTGCCAGCAGCTGGGGAGGGTTCTACGAGCAGTACTTC.

This chain connects TRBV10-3 to TRBJ1-5, with 8 bases identical to TRBD1. With 6 bases clipped from V and 7 bases from J, the junction kept 8 bases outside the gene matches. Looked up from germline, CDR1 is ENHRY and CDR2 is SYGVKD. This CDR3 region has 14 residues. Written as DNA, the CDR3 is TGTGCCATCAGCCCACAGGGGGTCAGCCAGCCCCAGCATTTT. Amino acid sequence: CAISPQGVSQPQHF.

The table lists this clone with a few counts. The chain links TRBV6-4 to TRBJ1-5; TRBD1 agrees at 9 bases. The germline V gene has CDR1 MRHNA and CDR2 SNTAGT. Losses at the gene ends were 6 bases for V and 5 bases for J; bases not matched to a gene: 5. The CDR3 totals 14 residues. The CDR3 is CASSATGGDQPQHF. DNA for the CDR3: TGTGCCAGCAGCGCAACAGGGGGCGATCAGCCCCAGCATTTT.

The chain combines TRBV6-6 with TRBJ2-7; no firm D call. V was cut by 0 bases and J by 4 bases, with 10 bases left in between. The CDR3 consists of 14 residues. Germline V gene data show CDR1 as MNHNY and CDR2 as SVGAGI (reference sequence). CDR3 DNA sequence: TGTGCCAGCAGTTACTCAGGCAGTCTATACGAGCAGTACTTC. It yields the protein CASSYSGSLYEQYF.

This clone has a handful of counts. The rearrangement links TRBV6-1 to TRBJ2-1; D is unresolved. CDR3 length equals 13 residues. The V gene lost 7 bases and the J gene lost 4 bases, with 11 bases spanning the gap. CDR1 MNHNS and CDR2 SASEGT come from the germline V gene. CDR3 residues: CASTPGQYNEQFF. The CDR3 DNA follows: TGTGCCAGCACCCCGGGCCAATACAATGAGCAGTTCTTC.

V is TRBV5-1 and J is TRBJ2-3; D remains unclear. Between the trimmed V and J ends, which lost 4 bases and 2 bases, there was a span of 14 bases. The CDR3 is made up of 15 amino acids. Germline CDR1 SGHRS, CDR2 YFSETQ. The CDR3 here is CASSPHTTFTDTQYF. The DNA for the CDR3 is TGCGCCAGCAGCCCCCACACGACATTCACAGATACGCAGTATTTT.

The CDR3 DNA follows: TGTGCCAGCTCACCACGGGGAGCAGGGTCTGGGGCCAACGTCCTGACTTTC. Translating it yields CASSPRGAGSGANVLTF. V gene TRBV18 combines with J gene TRBJ2-6; either TRBD1 or TRBD2 may supply D (5 bases each). The CDR3 extends over 17 amino acids. Trimming removed 1 base from V and 1 base from J, with 11 bases in between. Germline V CDR1 and CDR2: KGHSH, LQKENI.

The chain has TRBV7-3 and TRBJ1-4, with D hard to call. Germline V gene lookup returns CDR1 SGHTA and CDR2 FQGTGA. V dropped 5 bases and J dropped 3 bases, with 13 bases sitting between them. This CDR3 region has 15 residues. DNA for the CDR3: TGTGCCAGCAGCCGTAACGGTGATCCTAATGAAAAACTGTTTTTT. It translates to CASSRNGDPNEKLFF.

This chain uses TRBV25-1 with TRBJ1-1, with D unclear. The CDR3 loop spans 14 amino acids. Germline-derived CDR1 and CDR2 are MGHDK and SYGVNS. V was shortened by 3 bases and J by 1 base, with 9 bases between the two germline ends. DNA of the CDR3: TGTGCCAGCAGTGACGAGACAAGGAACACTGAAGCTTTCTTT. Translating gives CASSDETRNTEAFF.

The chain employs TRBV29-1 and TRBJ2-3, with D uncertain. The CDR3 has 12 residues. With 6 bases removed from V and 2 bases from J, the gap between germline ends came to 9 bases. CDR1 and CDR2 (germline): SQVTM, ANQGSEA. The CDR3 DNA follows: TGCAGCGTAGAGACTTACACAGATACGCAGTATTTT. Amino acid sequence: CSVETYTDTQYF.